Below, 13 T cell receptor beta chains from the same sample are listed, as sequenced in a study of T cells in Graves' hyperthyroidism and ophthalmopathy. Amplified regions were TCR beta CDR3 sequences from RNA transcripts. Using the HTBI primer set, a first-round RT-PCR was run on the TCR CDR3. MiXCR, run by TCRdb on the multiplex PCR reads, gives a single entry per CDR3 protein. The sample comprises a few hundred thousand distinct CDR3 sequences, just over 14% of which are singletons, and 10% to 15% rests with the top ten. The sample comprised blood. Every receptor here comes from a woman aged 40 to 55 with Graves' hyperthyroidism that later progressed to Graves' ophthalmopathy.

This clonotype was observed at least ten times. The rearrangement joins TRBV10-2 to TRBJ2-1; 8 positions agree with TRBD2. V lost 6 bases to trimming and J lost 7 bases; unmatched junction nucleotides: 5. This CDR3 is built from 13 residues. From germline, CDR1 is WSHSY and CDR2 SAAADI. The CDR3 coding sequence is TGCGCCAGCAGGGGCGGGAGGTTTAATGAGCAGTTCTTC. It specifies CASRGGRFNEQFF.

The genes are TRBV28 and TRBJ1-6, with 7 bases aligning to TRBD1. Per the germline V gene, CDR1 is MDHEN and CDR2 is SYDVKM. With 3 bases clipped from V and 14 bases from J, the junction kept 10 bases outside the gene matches. The CDR3 extends over 14 amino acids. The CDR3 nucleotides read TGTGCCAGCAGTTTTATTGTAGGGGGCTTCACCCTCCACTTT. It yields the protein CASSFIVGGFTLHF. The complete variable domain, with remaining parts taken from reference TRBV28 and TRBJ1-6, reads DVKVTQSSRYLVKRTGEKVFLECVQDMDHENMFWYRQDPGLGLRLIYFSYDVKMKEKGDIPEGYSVSREKKERFSLILESASTNQTSMYLCASSFIVGGFTLHFGNGTRLTVT.

This clonotype was seen many times. The chain joins TRBV7-2 to TRBJ1-2, with 7 nucleotides matching TRBD1. V trimming: 6 bases; J trimming: 5 bases; junction bases outside the gene matches: 9. The CDR3 has 14 residues. From germline, CDR1 is SGHTA and CDR2 FQGNSA. CDR3 DNA: TGTGCCAGCAGTCGGACAGGAGGAGGTTATGGCTACACCTTC. Encoded protein: CASSRTGGGYGYTF.

In this sample, this clonotype turned up many times. J is TRBJ2-7 and V is TRBV28; 10 bases align to TRBD1. Trimming at V came to 4 bases and at J to 7 bases, leaving 10 bases not matched to a gene. Looked up from germline, CDR1 is MDHEN and CDR2 is SYDVKM. The CDR3 contains 15 residues. The CDR3 loop reads CASSSTGTGEWEQYF. CDR3 bases: TGTGCCAGCAGTTCAACCGGGACAGGGGAATGGGAGCAGTACTTC.

Only a few counts were recorded for this clonotype. The rearrangement uses TRBV7-9 and TRBJ1-2, with D perhaps matching TRBD1 (6 bases). V dropped 6 bases and J dropped 5 bases, with 13 bases sitting between them. The CDR3 loop spans 13 amino acids. Per germline, CDR1 SEHNR and CDR2 FQNEAQ (reference sequence). The CDR3 DNA reads as TGTGCCAGCAGAACCCTAGGGGGGTATGGCTACACCTTC. Its translation: CASRTLGGYGYTF.

This clonotype was counted at least ten times. The rearrangement uses TRBV28 and TRBJ2-3, with D unresolved. Germline lookup yields CDR1 MDHEN and CDR2 SYDVKM. V gave up 6 bases and J gave up 6 bases, with 10 bases separating them. CDR3 length: 12 amino acids. CDR3 residues: CASRVSGDTQYF. In DNA, the CDR3 is TGTGCCAGCAGGGTATCGGGCGATACGCAGTATTTT.

Only a few counts were recorded for this clonotype. It may be a read error: a sequence one base away is much more abundant. Lacking the conserved final phenylalanine or tryptophan, this CDR3 likely reflects a read error. The rearrangement uses TRBV6-1 and TRBJ2-3; D is perhaps TRBD1 (6 bases). Trimming took 2 bases from V and 0 from J, leaving 9 bases between them. The CDR3 sequence is 15 residues long. The germline V gene encodes CDR1 MNHNS and CDR2 SASEGT. The CDR3 here is CASSEWTVSTDTQYL. DNA for the CDR3: TGTGCCAGCAGTGAATGGACAGTGAGCACAGATACGCAGTATCTT.

Concerning this clonotype: This may stem from a read error, because a much larger clone lies one nucleotide away. This CDR3 is CASSPLDRTYGYTF. CDR3 bases: TGTGCCAGCTCCCCGTTAGACAGGACCTATGGCTACACCTTC. V and J are TRBV27 and TRBJ1-2; maybe TRBD1 (6 bases). CDR1 is MNHEY and CDR2 is SMNVEV in the germline V gene (reference sequence). With 8 bases removed from V and 4 bases from J, the gap between germline ends came to 17 bases. CDR3 length: 14 residues.

This clonotype came up many times. V and J are TRBV2 and TRBJ1-1; the D gene is possibly TRBD1 (5 bases). CDR3 length: 14 amino acids. Per germline, CDR1 SNHLY and CDR2 FYNNEI. The ends were cut back, 4 bases at V and 0 bases at J, with 9 bases in the middle. DNA of the CDR3: TGTGCCAGCAGTGCGGGACGATTGAACACTGAAGCTTTCTTT. Amino acids: CASSAGRLNTEAFF.

The rearrangement uses TRBV27 and TRBJ1-6; no clear D gene. CDR3 length equals 18 residues. Trimming took 5 bases from V and 4 from J, leaving 21 bases between them. From germline, CDR1 is MNHEY and CDR2 SMNVEV (reference sequence). CDR3 coding DNA: TGTGCCAGCAGTAGAGTTGGGCCCGCATATTCGTATAATTCACCCCTCCACTTT. Protein sequence: CASSRVGPAYSYNSPLHF.

Note on this clonotype: A much bigger clone sits one base away, suggesting this may be a read error. The V and J genes are TRBV28 and TRBJ2-5, with a weak D call TRBD2 (9 bases). Per the germline V gene, CDR1 is MDHEN and CDR2 is SYDVKM. The CDR3 is 19 residues long. Trimming stripped 6 bases from V and 3 bases from J, with 29 bases between. CDR3 residues: CASRPWTGRGREGKETQYF. The CDR3, as DNA: TGTGCCAGCAGACCCTGGACAGGGCGAGGGCGGGAGGGTAAAGAGACCCAGTACTTC.

This clonotype was seen many times. The V gene is TRBV9, the J gene TRBJ1-3, with D tentatively TRBD1 (6 bases). Germline CDR1 reads SGDLS; CDR2 reads YYNGEE. The CDR3 is made up of 17 amino acids. The V and J ends lost 3 bases and 2 bases respectively, with 18 bases between them. CDR3 loop: CASSAYREIPTGNTIYF. In DNA form, the CDR3 reads TGTGCCAGCAGCGCATACAGGGAAATTCCCACTGGAAACACCATATATTTT. The full variable domain, with the rest looked up from reference TRBV9 and TRBJ1-3, is DSGVTQTPKHLITATGQRVTLRCSPRSGDLSVYWYQQSLDQGLQFLIQYYNGEERAKGNILERFSAQQFPDLHSELNLSSLELGDSALYFCASSAYREIPTGNTIYFGEGSWLTVV.

This clonotype was detected a few times. This sequence joins TRBV20-1 and TRBJ2-2; TRBD2 matches at 7 bases. This CDR3 has 15 amino acids. Germline loops: CDR1 DFQATT, CDR2 SNEGSKA (reference sequence). V was pared by 5 bases and J by 6 bases, with 12 bases of the junction left unmatched. DNA for the CDR3: TGCAGTGCTCCTAAGTCGGGAGGCGGTCCCGGGGAGCTGTTTTTT. It yields the protein CSAPKSGGGPGELFF.